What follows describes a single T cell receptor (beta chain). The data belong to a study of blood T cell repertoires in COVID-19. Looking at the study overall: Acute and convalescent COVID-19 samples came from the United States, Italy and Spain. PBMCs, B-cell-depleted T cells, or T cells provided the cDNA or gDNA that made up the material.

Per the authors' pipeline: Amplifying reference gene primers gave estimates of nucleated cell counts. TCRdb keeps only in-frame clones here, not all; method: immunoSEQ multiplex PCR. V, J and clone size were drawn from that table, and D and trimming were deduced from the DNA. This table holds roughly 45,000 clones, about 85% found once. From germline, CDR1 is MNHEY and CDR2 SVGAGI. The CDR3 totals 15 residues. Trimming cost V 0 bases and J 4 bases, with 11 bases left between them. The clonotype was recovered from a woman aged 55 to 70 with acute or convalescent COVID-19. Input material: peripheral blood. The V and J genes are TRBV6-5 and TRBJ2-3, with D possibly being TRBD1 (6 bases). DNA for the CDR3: TGTGCCAGCAGTTACTCGTTCCAGGGGCCAGATACGCAGTATTTT. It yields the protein CASSYSFQGPDTQYF.